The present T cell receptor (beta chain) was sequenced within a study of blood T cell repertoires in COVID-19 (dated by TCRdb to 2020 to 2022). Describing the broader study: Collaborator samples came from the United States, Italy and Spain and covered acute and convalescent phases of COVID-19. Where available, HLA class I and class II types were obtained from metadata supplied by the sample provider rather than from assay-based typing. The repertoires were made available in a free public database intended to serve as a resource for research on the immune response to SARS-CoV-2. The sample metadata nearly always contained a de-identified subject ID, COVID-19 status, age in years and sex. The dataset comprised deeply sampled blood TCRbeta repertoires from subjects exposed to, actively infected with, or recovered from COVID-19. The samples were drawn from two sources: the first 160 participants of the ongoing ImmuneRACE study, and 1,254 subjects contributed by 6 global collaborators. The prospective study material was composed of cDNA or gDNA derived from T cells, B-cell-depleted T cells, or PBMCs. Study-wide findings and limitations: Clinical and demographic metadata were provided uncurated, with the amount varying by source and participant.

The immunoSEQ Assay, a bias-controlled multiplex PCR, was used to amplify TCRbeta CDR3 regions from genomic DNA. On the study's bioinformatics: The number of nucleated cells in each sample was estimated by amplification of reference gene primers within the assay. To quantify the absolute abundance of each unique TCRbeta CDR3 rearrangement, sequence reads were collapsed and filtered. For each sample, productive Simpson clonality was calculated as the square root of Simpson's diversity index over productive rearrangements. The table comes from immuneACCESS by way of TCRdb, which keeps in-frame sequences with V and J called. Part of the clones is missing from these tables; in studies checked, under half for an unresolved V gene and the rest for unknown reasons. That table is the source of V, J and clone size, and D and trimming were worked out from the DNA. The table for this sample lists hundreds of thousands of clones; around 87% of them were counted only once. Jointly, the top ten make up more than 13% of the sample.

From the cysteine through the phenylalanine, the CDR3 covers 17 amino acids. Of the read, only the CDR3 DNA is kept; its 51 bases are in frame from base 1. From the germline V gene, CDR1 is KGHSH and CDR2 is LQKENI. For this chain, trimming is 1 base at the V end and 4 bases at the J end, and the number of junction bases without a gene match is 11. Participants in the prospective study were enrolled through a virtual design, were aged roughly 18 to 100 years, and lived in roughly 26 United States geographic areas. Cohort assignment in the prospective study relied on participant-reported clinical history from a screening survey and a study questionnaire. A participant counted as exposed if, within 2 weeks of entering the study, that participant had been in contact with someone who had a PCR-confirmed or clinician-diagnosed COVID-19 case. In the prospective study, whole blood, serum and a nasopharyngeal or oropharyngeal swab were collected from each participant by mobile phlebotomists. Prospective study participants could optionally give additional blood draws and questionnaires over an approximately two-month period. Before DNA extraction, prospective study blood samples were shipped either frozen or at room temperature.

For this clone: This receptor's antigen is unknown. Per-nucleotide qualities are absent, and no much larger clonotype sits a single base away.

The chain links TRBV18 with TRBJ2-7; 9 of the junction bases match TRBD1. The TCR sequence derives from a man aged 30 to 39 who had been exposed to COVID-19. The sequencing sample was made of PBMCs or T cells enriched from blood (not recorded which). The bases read TGTGCCAGCTCACCACTCGGGACAGGGCAACTGGCGTACGAGCAGTACTTC. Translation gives CASSPLGTGQLAYEQYF.